This TCR beta chain was found in a study of T cell responses to AZD1222 COVID-19 vaccine (dated by TCRdb to the early 2020s). About the investigation overall: TCR sequencing covered 230 to 250 trial participants: 207 given two doses of AZD1222 and 26 given two doses of MenACWY control vaccine. Trial participants were enrolled into age subgroups of 18-55, 56-69 and 70-plus years, which contained around 140, 26 and 57 TCR-sequenced participants, respectively.

Looking up the germline V gene yields CDR1 SGHDN and CDR2 FVKESK. Including the terminal cysteine and phenylalanine, the CDR3 comprises 16 residues. Only the CDR3 DNA stays, 48 bases, in frame from base 1. Trimming takes 3 bases from V and 6 bases from J, and the germline ends sit 20 bases apart. Reading the label with the study, this specimen's time point is: baseline before first vaccination. Explained via the paper, the treatment or condition label denotes: meningococcal conjugate vaccine given as trial control. Vaccinee samples were obtained from the UK trials COV001 and COV002, which included a single-blind randomized controlled phase 2/3 trial of AZD1222 (ChAdOx1 nCoV-19) in healthy adults. Trial participant PBMC samples were collected at day 0 and day 28 after the second dose for TCRbeta chain sequencing. Remarks on this clone: It has no known antigen specificity. Base qualities are missing; no much larger clone stands one base away.

The full study reports these points: Conclusions about previously exposed vaccinees are limited, since just 6 or 7 AZD1222 recipients were seropositive for SARS-CoV-2 at baseline. Nearly half of unique spike-specific TCRs reportedly recognized epitopes outside regions mutated in the B.1.351 and B.1.1.7 variants. The whole spike protein was spanned by vaccine-associated CD4 TCRs, and dominant responses were seen in regions 160-218 and 743-854. Because no samples from the day 14 peak response were available, repertoires could be characterized only after the peak T cell response. After two AZD1222 doses, spike-specific TCR breadth and depth were significantly higher than at day 0 and than in MenACWY recipients. In the small 56-69-year group, the increase in depth fell short of significance, most likely because of low power. Most participants were white British and females outnumbered males, and the authors suggested that clonal diversity may have been underestimated.

The CDR3 regions of human TCRbeta chains were analyzed by immunosequencing. The authors' analysis ran thus. Repertoire TCRs were matched against a reference library of SARS-CoV-2-specific TCRs generated with the MIRA antigen-specificity platform. Breadth meant the fraction of unique TCRs that were SARS-CoV-2-associated, whereas depth meant the fraction of total T cells that were SARS-CoV-2-associated. Using the MIRA data, every spike-specific TCR was mapped to the spike region that the TCR reacted to and assigned to either a CD4 or a CD8 class. Log10-transformed breadth and depth values were compared by one-way ANOVA with Sidak's multiple comparisons tests. Sourced from immuneACCESS, this table was stored by TCRdb with only in-frame sequences that have V and J called. A share of the clones is absent; for the studies checked, an unresolved V gene accounts for under half, and the remainder has no known explanation. V, J and clone size derive from that table, while D and trimming were established from the DNA sequence. This sample gives some 150,000 clones in total; around 86% of them show up just once. Around 4.3% of the sample lies in the top ten.

This receptor was taken from an adult in good health. The sequence is built from TRBV14 and TRBJ1-2, with no confidently assigned D gene. Sequenced here: peripheral blood, sampled on day 0 of MenACWY control vaccination. The bases are TGTGCCAGCAGCCATCAAGGTGAGGGCGCTTTAGATGGCTACACCTTC. Translated, it gives CASSHQGEGALDGYTF.